A single sample gave rise to the 2 T cell receptor beta chains below, sequenced in a study of shared clonotypes between healthy human individuals. CD45RO-negative CD8 cells positively selected for CCR7 made up the naive population, which excluded terminally differentiated effector memory CD45RA+ cells. Clones were read by immunoSEQ multiplex PCR, and TCRdb kept only the in-frame ones, dropping some. This sample yields about 680,000 clones, of which around 90% are seen a single time; approximately 24% belongs to the top ten. The specimen sequenced was naive CD8+ T cells sorted from blood. The receptor source for this set is a man aged 30 to 39 in good health.

The rearrangement uses TRBV6-1 and TRBJ2-2; the D is unclear. Germline-derived CDR1 and CDR2 are MNHNS and SASEGT. This CDR3 contains 11 residues. V was trimmed by 8 bases and J by 5 bases, leaving 6 bases between them. Here the CDR3 reads CASGTTGELFF. CDR3 DNA sequence: TGTGCCAGCGGTACTACCGGGGAGCTGTTTTTT.

The chain couples TRBV2 to TRBJ1-4; D perhaps matches TRBD1 (5 bases). The CDR3 extends over 16 amino acids. V was clipped by 4 bases and J by 0 bases, with 12 bases between them. CDR1 and CDR2 (germline): SNHLY, FYNNEI. The CDR3 DNA follows: TGTGCCAGCAGTGTGCGGGGGTTGGCAACTAATGAAAAACTGTTTTTT. Protein sequence: CASSVRGLATNEKLFF.